This TCR beta chain was observed in a study of regulatory T cells in long-lasting Graves disease. Arm-PCR of CDR3 regions and iRepertoire HTBI primers were used to build TCR beta libraries. Via MiXCR, TCRdb re-called the multiplex PCR reads, giving one row per CDR3 protein. The sample has 500,000 to 700,000 distinct CDR3 sequences; less than 20% are singletons. This sample's time point: newly diagnosed GD, antithyroid drugs for less than 3 months. Extracted RNA from PBMCs served as the source of the TCR library. The study's findings and limits: Relative to newly diagnosed Graves' patients, persistent ones had lower TCR diversity.

A word on this clonotype: What it binds is not known.

V lost 0 bases and J lost 4, with 13 bases in between. CDR1 is SGHVS and CDR2 is FQNEAQ in the germline V gene. The length of the CDR3 is 16 residues. These data also formed part of another study, on T cells in Graves' hyperthyroidism and ophthalmopathy. As reported in that work: Most thyroid clonotypes with frequency above 0.001 were detected in blood.

This TCR was recovered from a woman aged 30 to 39 with Graves disease. The specimen was peripheral blood mononuclear cells (PBMCs), collected at new diagnosis, from a patient treated with antithyroid drugs. The gene calls are TRBV7-8 and TRBJ2-4; D might be TRBD2 (6 bases). The CDR3 spells CASSLALGGMKNIQYF. As DNA, the CDR3 is TGTGCCAGCAGCTTAGCGCTTGGGGGGATGAAAAACATTCAGTACTTC.